The 30 T cell receptor beta chains in this list originate from one sample, sequenced in a study of blood T cell repertoires in COVID-19. Clones were read by immunoSEQ multiplex PCR, and TCRdb kept only the in-frame ones, dropping some. The sample yields 150,000 to 200,000 clones, approximately 90% seen once. Sequenced input: peripheral blood. The receptor set was obtained from a man between 18 and 29 years old with active or convalescent COVID-19.

The chain employs TRBV2 and TRBJ1-1; possibly TRBD1 for D (5 bases). The CDR3 has 12 residues. Germline lookup yields CDR1 SNHLY and CDR2 FYNNEI. The V gene lost 10 bases and the J gene lost 4 bases, with 13 bases spanning the gap. CDR3 sequence: CATRDSVTEAFF. The CDR3 nucleotides read TGTGCCACGAGAGACAGTGTCACTGAAGCTTTCTTT. Variable domain in full (rest from reference TRBV2 and TRBJ1-1): EPEVTQTPSHQVTQMGQEVILRCVPISNHLYFYWYRQILGQKVEFLVSFYNNEISEKSEIFDDQFSVERPDGSNFTLKIRSTKLEDSAMYFCATRDSVTEAFFGQGTRLTVV.

CDR3: CASSLHYKAGKYPYNEQFF. For the CDR3, the DNA is TGTGCCAGCAGCTTGCACTACAAGGCGGGGAAATACCCTTACAATGAGCAGTTCTTC. The genes are TRBV5-6 and TRBJ2-1; a possible D gene is TRBD2 (6 bases). The germline gives CDR1 SGHDT, CDR2 YYEEEE. V lost 1 base to trimming and J lost 4 bases, with 24 bases between them. CDR3 length: 19 amino acids.

The V gene is TRBV27, the J gene TRBJ1-1; no definite D call. The germline V gene encodes CDR1 MNHEY and CDR2 SMNVEV (reference sequence). Trimming cost V 3 bases and J 3 bases, with 8 bases left between them. CDR3 length equals 13 residues. The CDR3 region is CASSLGEDTEAFF. The CDR3 coding sequence is TGTGCCAGCAGTTTGGGAGAGGACACTGAAGCTTTCTTT.

This clone was seen a single time. V is TRBV4-1 and J is TRBJ1-5, with D uncertain. The CDR3 runs 15 residues. The germline V and J ends were trimmed by 5 bases and 0 bases, with 11 bases remaining between them. Germline V gene lookup returns CDR1 MGHRA and CDR2 YSYEKL. Here the CDR3 DNA reads TGCGCCAGCAGCACCGGAGGATATAGCAATCAGCCCCAGCATTTT. Its translation: CASSTGGYSNQPQHF.

CDR3 sequence (DNA): TGTGCCAGCCTGGGAGGTACTGAAGCTTTCTTT. Its translation is CASLGGTEAFF. V usage is TRBV6-5 and J usage is TRBJ1-1, with D uncertain. Germline V gives CDR1 MNHEY, CDR2 SVGAGI. The CDR3 consists of 11 residues. V lost 8 bases to trimming and J lost 5 bases, with 9 bases between them.

The chain employs TRBV4-3 and TRBJ1-3; D perhaps matches TRBD1 (6 bases). The CDR3 is 15 residues long. The germline gives CDR1 LGHNA, CDR2 YSLEER. V lost 3 bases and J 0 bases, leaving 9 bases between the germline ends. CDR3 residues: CASSQTDSSGNTIYF. DNA for the CDR3: TGCGCCAGCAGCCAGACGGACAGCTCTGGAAACACCATATATTTT.

As regards this clone: Other DNA sequences in this sample translate to the same CDR3. The rearrangement joins TRBV27 to TRBJ1-2; 7 nucleotides line up with TRBD1. V was pared by 2 bases and J by 4 bases, with 1 base of the junction left unmatched. The CDR3 length is 13 residues. Germline CDR1 MNHEY, CDR2 SMNVEV (reference sequence). The CDR3 reads CASSLGTAYGYTF. The CDR3 DNA reads as TGTGCCAGCAGTTTAGGGACAGCCTATGGCTACACCTTC.

The rearrangement uses TRBV28 and TRBJ2-7, with a tentative D call TRBD1 (6 bases). Trimming removed 3 bases at V and 4 bases at J, with 10 bases between. The CDR3 has 13 residues. Germline V gene sequence: CDR1 MDHEN, CDR2 SYDVKM. In nucleotides, the CDR3 is TGTGCCAGCAGTTTTCAGGGGCCATACGAGCAGTACGTC. As protein: CASSFQGPYEQYV.

The J gene is TRBJ1-6, the V gene TRBV9; D uncertain. Germline CDR1 reads SGDLS; CDR2 reads YYNGEE. Deletions cut 3 bases from V and 4 bases from J, with 17 bases between. The CDR3 has 17 amino acids. This CDR3 reads CASSGDSGREYNSPLHF. The CDR3 bases are TGTGCCAGCAGCGGTGATAGCGGCCGGGAATATAATTCACCCCTCCACTTT.

The chain joins TRBV2 to TRBJ2-2; tentative D call: TRBD1 (7 bases). CDR3 length: 15 amino acids. Germline V gene sequence: CDR1 SNHLY, CDR2 FYNNEI. Trimming stripped 8 bases from V and 0 bases from J, with 13 bases between. The CDR3 is CASGGDRPNTGELFF. CDR3 DNA: TGTGCCAGCGGAGGGGACAGACCGAACACCGGGGAGCTGTTTTTT.

V usage is TRBV10-3 and J usage is TRBJ2-5; D remains ambiguous. The germline V and J ends were trimmed by 3 bases and 2 bases, with 4 bases remaining between them. The V gene's germline CDR1 is ENHRY and CDR2 SYGVKD. This CDR3 spans 12 amino acids. This CDR3 is CAISDPQETQYF. Written as DNA, the CDR3 is TGTGCCATCAGTGACCCTCAAGAGACCCAGTACTTC.

The rearrangement joins TRBV5-4 to TRBJ1-2; no clear D gene. There are 14 residues in the CDR3. Germline assignment: CDR1 SGHNT and CDR2 YYREEE (reference sequence). Trimming shortened V by 0 bases and J by 0 bases, and 6 bases separated the two germline ends. The chain's CDR3 is CASSLDSTNYGYTF. CDR3 bases: TGTGCCAGCAGCTTGGACAGCACTAACTATGGCTACACCTTC.

The chain couples TRBV18 to TRBJ1-1; no firm D call. Germline CDR1 is KGHSH and CDR2 is LQKENI. V was cut by 3 bases and J by 4 bases, with 12 bases left in between. The CDR3 totals 14 residues. The CDR3 here is CASSPPQRVTEAFF. Here the CDR3 DNA reads TGTGCCAGCTCACCCCCACAGAGGGTCACTGAAGCTTTCTTT.

This sequence joins TRBV6-2 or TRBV6-3 and TRBJ1-2; 8 nucleotides match TRBD1. The germline gives CDR1 MNHEY, CDR2 SVGEGT. CDR3 size: 15 residues. V was clipped by 0 bases and J by 4 bases; unmatched bases: 4. The CDR3 nucleotides read TGTGCCAGCAGTTACTCAACGGGACAGGCCTATGGCTACACCTTC. Protein: CASSYSTGQAYGYTF.

This sequence joins TRBV5-4 and TRBJ2-7, with TRBD1 matching over 8 bases. Germline V gene sequence: CDR1 SGHNT, CDR2 YYREEE (reference sequence). CDR3 length equals 16 residues. The V segment lost 0 bases and the J segment 7 bases; nucleotides outside the gene matches: 12. The CDR3 DNA reads as TGTGCCAGCAGCTTGGCTGGGGGCAGGGGGCTAGGAGAGCAGTACTTC. It specifies CASSLAGGRGLGEQYF. The entire variable domain, with the rest obtained from reference TRBV5-4 and TRBJ2-7, is as follows: ETGVTQSPTHLIKTRGQQVTLRCSSQSGHNTVSWYQQALGQGPQFIFQYYREEENGRGNFPPRFSGLQFPNYSSELNVNALELDDSALYLCASSLAGGRGLGEQYFGPGTRLTVT.

V usage is TRBV7-2 and J usage is TRBJ2-1; 9 bases match TRBD2. V shed 1 base, J shed 4 bases, and the junction held 2 bases outside the gene matches. This CDR3 comprises 15 residues. CDR1 and CDR2 (germline): SGHTA, FQGNSA. CDR3 nucleotides: TGTGCCAGCAGCTTAGTGCGGGGGGGATACAATGAGCAGTTCTTC. Its protein product is CASSLVRGGYNEQFF.

The chain links TRBV24-1 to TRBJ1-2; tentatively, D is TRBD1 (6 bases). The V and J ends lost 4 bases and 4 bases respectively, with 15 bases between them. In germline, CDR1 is KGHDR, CDR2 SFDVKD. This CDR3 spans 15 amino acids. As DNA, the CDR3 is TGTGCCACCAGTGAGACCGGGACAACGCCCTATGGCTACACCTTC. Its translation is CATSETGTTPYGYTF.

V usage is TRBV3-1 (or the pseudogene TRBV3-2) and J usage is TRBJ2-5, with 13 bases that match TRBD2. Germline trimming cut 2 bases from V and 4 bases from J; bases unmatched to any gene: 22. The germline V gene has CDR1 LGHDT and CDR2 YNNKEL (reference sequence). CDR3 size: 22 residues. The CDR3 nucleotides read TGTGCCAGCAGCCAATCCGCCCCCACTAGCGGGGGGGTCAGGGGTGGGAGAGAGACCCAGTACTTC. Protein product: CASSQSAPTSGGVRGGRETQYF.

This chain joins TRBV7-6 and TRBJ1-1; TRBD1 might be the D (5 bases). Trimming took off 2 bases at V and 0 bases at J, with 13 bases between the two ends. The CDR3 runs 16 residues. Germline V gene data show CDR1 as SGHVS and CDR2 as FNYEAQ. This CDR3 is CASSLPTDSLNTEAFF. CDR3 nucleotides: TGTGCCAGCAGCTTACCAACTGACAGCCTGAACACTGAAGCTTTCTTT.

The J gene is TRBJ2-5, the V gene TRBV29-1, with TRBD2 matching over 11 bases. CDR1 SQVTM and CDR2 ANQGSEA come from the germline V gene. Germline trimming cut 7 bases from V and 3 bases from J; bases unmatched to any gene: 4. The CDR3 covers 13 residues. This chain's CDR3 is CSGLLAGEETQYF. CDR3 DNA sequence: TGCAGCGGGCTACTAGCGGGGGAAGAGACCCAGTACTTC. Together with reference TRBV29-1 and TRBJ2-5, the CDR3 gives the full variable domain: SAVISQKPSRDICQRGTSLTIQCQVDSQVTMMFWYRQQPGQSLTLIATANQGSEATYESGFVIDKFPISRPNLTFSTLTVSNMSPEDSSIYLCSGLLAGEETQYFGPGTRLLVL.

The CDR3 region is CASSLGSNRGELFF. The CDR3 nucleotides read TGTGCCAGCAGCCTTGGAAGCAACAGGGGGGAGCTGTTTTTT. The genes are TRBV5-4 and TRBJ2-2; a possible D gene is TRBD1 (5 bases). Looked up from germline, CDR1 is SGHNT and CDR2 is YYREEE (reference sequence). There are 14 residues in the CDR3. The V end lost 4 bases, the J end lost 8 bases, and 15 bases lay between the germline ends.

The V and J genes are TRBV19 and TRBJ1-6, with a possible D match to TRBD1 (6 bases). CDR3 length: 17 residues. From germline, CDR1 is LNHDA and CDR2 SQIVND (reference sequence). V lost 3 bases and J 0 bases, leaving 12 bases between the germline ends. This chain's CDR3 is CASSMSFRGSYNSPLHF. CDR3 DNA: TGTGCCAGTAGTATGAGTTTCAGGGGCTCCTATAATTCACCCCTCCACTTT. Full variable domain (remainder filled in from reference TRBV19 and TRBJ1-6): DGGITQSPKYLFRKEGQNVTLSCEQNLNHDAMYWYRQDPGQGLRLIYYSQIVNDFQKGDIAEGYSVSREKKESFPLTVTSAQKNPTAFYLCASSMSFRGSYNSPLHFGNGTRLTVT.

The genes are TRBV11-3 and TRBJ2-7; 11 bases are a match to TRBD1. The V gene end was trimmed by 5 bases and the J gene end by 1 base; junction bases not matched to a gene: 4. Germline CDR1 is SGHNT and CDR2 is YENEEA. The CDR3 totals 15 residues. CDR3 in DNA: TGTGCCAGCAGCCCGGGACAGGGGGTTTCCTACGAGCAGTACTTC. Residues: CASSPGQGVSYEQYF. The entire variable domain, with the rest obtained from reference TRBV11-3 and TRBJ2-7, is as follows: EAGVVQSPRYKIIEKKQPVAFWCNPISGHNTLYWYLQNLGQGPELLIRYENEEAVDDSQLPKDRFSAERLKGVDSTLKIQPAELGDSAVYLCASSPGQGVSYEQYFGPGTRLTVT.

This chain links TRBV4-2 with TRBJ1-1, with 7 bases that match TRBD1. The CDR3 loop spans 14 amino acids. V lost 0 bases and J lost 8; bases outside the gene matches: 6. Germline V lookup: CDR1 LGHNA, CDR2 YNFKEQ. CDR3: CASSQDRGPREAFF. CDR3 nucleotide sequence: TGTGCCAGCAGCCAAGATAGGGGGCCGAGAGAAGCTTTCTTT.

This clone was detected a few times. The chain joins TRBV27 to TRBJ1-2, with D perhaps TRBD1 (5 bases). With 6 bases removed from V and 5 bases from J, the gap between germline ends came to 19 bases. Germline V gene data show CDR1 as MNHEY and CDR2 as SMNVEV (reference sequence). This CDR3 spans 15 amino acids. The CDR3 nucleotides are TGTGCCAGCAGCCCCCTGGGGGGAATCGAGTATGGCTACACCTTC. Encoded protein: CASSPLGGIEYGYTF.

A few counts support this clone. V usage is TRBV1 and J usage is TRBJ2-7; the table's TRBD1 call for D was not verified on the DNA. TRBV1 constitutes a pseudogene. The CDR3 contains 15 residues. CDR3 coding DNA: TGCACCAGCCCCGAGTGTCTTTACAGGGGCTACGAGCAGTACGTC. Encoded protein: CTSPECLYRGYEQYV.

This chain uses TRBV7-6 with TRBJ1-1; 7 bases map to TRBD1. The CDR3 consists of 14 residues. J gave up 8 bases and V 2 bases, and 8 bases lay outside the gene matches. Germline-derived CDR1 and CDR2 are SGHVS and FNYEAQ. CDR3 in amino acids: CASSLSGGPGEAFF. CDR3 bases: TGTGCCAGCAGCTTATCAGGGGGTCCAGGAGAAGCTTTCTTT.

J is TRBJ1-3 and V is TRBV11-2; 7 bases are a match to TRBD1. CDR1 and CDR2 from the germline V gene are SGHAT and FQNNGV. V lost 2 bases to trimming and J lost 4 bases; unmatched junction nucleotides: 8. The CDR3 totals 16 residues. The CDR3 DNA reads as TGTGCCAGCAGCTTACAGACAGGGTTTTCCGGAAACACCATATATTTT. Protein sequence: CASSLQTGFSGNTIYF.

V gene TRBV11-3 combines with J gene TRBJ2-7; D might be TRBD2 (7 bases). The CDR3 is 15 residues long. V was trimmed by 5 bases and J by 2 bases, leaving 16 bases between them. The germline CDR1 and CDR2 sequences are SGHNT and YENEEA. CDR3 sequence (DNA): TGTGCCAGCAGCCAGGGAGGGGGAGGGGCCTACGAGCAGTACTTC. The encoded protein is CASSQGGGGAYEQYF.

Comments on this clone: Other DNA sequences in the same sample also yield this CDR3. CDR3 coding DNA: TGTGCCAGCAGCGTGGCACCGGCGGGGGAGACCCAGTACTTC. Its translation is CASSVAPAGETQYF. The chain joins TRBV9 to TRBJ2-5, with a possible D match to TRBD2 (6 bases). The V and J ends lost 2 bases and 5 bases respectively, with 13 bases between them. Germline assignment: CDR1 SGDLS and CDR2 YYNGEE. The CDR3 extends over 14 amino acids. Full variable domain (outside the CDR3, taken from reference TRBV9 and TRBJ2-5): DSGVTQTPKHLITATGQRVTLRCSPRSGDLSVYWYQQSLDQGLQFLIQYYNGEERAKGNILERFSAQQFPDLHSELNLSSLELGDSALYFCASSVAPAGETQYFGPGTRLLVL.